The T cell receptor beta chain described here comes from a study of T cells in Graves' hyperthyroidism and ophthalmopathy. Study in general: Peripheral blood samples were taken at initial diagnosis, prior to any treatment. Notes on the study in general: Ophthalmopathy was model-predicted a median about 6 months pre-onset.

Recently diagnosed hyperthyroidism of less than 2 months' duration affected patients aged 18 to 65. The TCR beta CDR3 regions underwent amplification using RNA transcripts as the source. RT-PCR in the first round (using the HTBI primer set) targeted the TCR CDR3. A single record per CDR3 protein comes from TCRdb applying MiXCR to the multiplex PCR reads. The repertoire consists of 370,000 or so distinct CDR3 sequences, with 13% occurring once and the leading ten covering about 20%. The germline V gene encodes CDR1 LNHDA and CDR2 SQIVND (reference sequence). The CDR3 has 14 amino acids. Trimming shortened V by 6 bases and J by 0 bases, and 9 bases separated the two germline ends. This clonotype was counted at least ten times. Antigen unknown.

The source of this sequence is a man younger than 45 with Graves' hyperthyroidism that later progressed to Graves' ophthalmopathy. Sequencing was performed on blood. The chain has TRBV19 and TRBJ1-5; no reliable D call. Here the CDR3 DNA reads TGTGCCAGTAGCTACCATAATAGCAATCAGCCCCAGCATTTT. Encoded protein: CASSYHNSNQPQHF. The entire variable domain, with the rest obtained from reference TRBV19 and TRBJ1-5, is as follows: DGGITQSPKYLFRKEGQNVTLSCEQNLNHDAMYWYRQDPGQGLRLIYYSQIVNDFQKGDIAEGYSVSREKKESFPLTVTSAQKNPTAFYLCASSYHNSNQPQHFGDGTRLSIL.